Presented here are 25 T cell receptor beta chains from one specimen sequenced in a study of T-cell reconstitution after alpha-beta-depleted transplantation in children. Preparing the TCRbeta library involved the use of unique molecular identifiers. Each CDR3 protein is one row after TCRdb ran MiXCR on the PCR reads. The sample records just over 950,000 distinct CDR3 sequences, about 29% being singletons. Source: PBMCs, mostly from graft donor cells, taken 360 days after TCRalphabeta/CD19-depleted stem cell transplant. All receptors come from a boy under two years old who had a stem cell transplant for SCID, so the T cells may come from the graft donor.

This clonotype was detected many times. The gene calls are TRBV6-5 and TRBJ2-1, with D perhaps being TRBD1 or TRBD2 (5 bases each). Per the germline V gene, CDR1 is MNHEY and CDR2 is SVGAGI. This CDR3 has 12 amino acids. Trimming took off 3 bases at V and 11 bases at J, with 11 bases between the two ends. CDR3 residues: CASSYAGAKQFF. CDR3 DNA: TGTGCCAGCAGTTATGCCGGGGCCAAGCAGTTCTTC.

CDR3 amino acids: CASSFLPGLAGGGYEQYF. The DNA of the CDR3 is TGCGCCAGCAGCTTCCTTCCTGGACTAGCGGGGGGAGGATACGAGCAGTACTTC. The chain couples TRBV5-1 to TRBJ2-7; TRBD2 aligns across 14 bases. With 2 bases clipped from V and 4 bases from J, the junction kept 11 bases outside the gene matches. The germline gives CDR1 SGHRS, CDR2 YFSETQ. The CDR3 runs to 18 residues.

The chain links TRBV24-1 to TRBJ2-7; a possible D gene is TRBD1 (6 bases). Looked up from germline, CDR1 is KGHDR and CDR2 is SFDVKD. Trimming stripped 4 bases from V and 2 bases from J, with 17 bases between. CDR3 length equals 16 residues. DNA for the CDR3: TGTGCCACCAGTGAAAAGACCCAGGACAGACCCTACGAGCAGTACTTC. This gives the protein CATSEKTQDRPYEQYF.

Only a few counts were recorded for this clonotype. The V and J genes are TRBV7-2 and TRBJ2-7, with 13 bases fitting TRBD2. Germline CDR1 reads SGHTA; CDR2 reads FQGNSA. This CDR3 has 14 amino acids. Trimming took 4 bases from V and 7 from J; bases not matched to a gene: 4. CDR3 residues: CASSSGLAGWEQYF. CDR3 sequence (DNA): TGTGCCAGCAGCTCGGGACTAGCGGGGTGGGAGCAGTACTTC.

The chain is built from TRBV5-1 and TRBJ2-4; D is undetermined. The length of the CDR3 is 14 residues. Looked up from germline, CDR1 is SGHRS and CDR2 is YFSETQ. Trimming took off 0 bases at V and 8 bases at J, with 12 bases between the two ends. The CDR3 here is CASSLVGIWDIQYF. CDR3 in DNA: TGCGCCAGCAGCTTGGTGGGTATTTGGGACATTCAGTACTTC. The full variable domain, its missing parts supplied by reference TRBV5-1 and TRBJ2-4, is KAGVTQTPRYLIKTRGQQVTLSCSPISGHRSVSWYQQTPGQGLQFLFEYFSETQRNKGNFPGRFSGRQFSNSRSEMNVSTLELGDSALYLCASSLVGIWDIQYFGAGTRLSVL.

The CDR3: CSAMAPWGSSYEQYF. The CDR3 nucleotides are TGCAGTGCTATGGCCCCATGGGGCTCGTCCTACGAGCAGTACTTC. The rearrangement uses TRBV20-1 and TRBJ2-7; weak D call: TRBD1 (5 bases). Germline-derived CDR1 and CDR2 are DFQATT and SNEGSKA (reference sequence). The ends were cut back, 4 bases at V and 1 base at J, with 17 bases in the middle. The CDR3 consists of 15 residues.

The V gene is TRBV6-5, the J gene TRBJ1-6; D uncertain. The germline V gene has CDR1 MNHEY and CDR2 SVGAGI. V shed 0 bases and J shed 7 bases, with 4 bases lying between them. The CDR3 extends over 13 amino acids. The CDR3 nucleotides read TGTGCCAGCAGTTACTCGTGGAATTCACCCCTCCACTTT. It specifies CASSYSWNSPLHF.

This clonotype appeared many times. The chain carries TRBV5-1 and TRBJ2-3, with 8 bases identical to TRBD2. V trimming: 5 bases; J trimming: 2 bases; junction bases outside the gene matches: 10. Germline assignment: CDR1 SGHRS and CDR2 YFSETQ. This CDR3 is built from 16 residues. The CDR3 sequence is CASRSQVGLDTDTQYF. The CDR3 DNA follows: TGCGCCAGCAGATCCCAGGTGGGACTAGACACAGATACGCAGTATTTT.

The chain combines TRBV10-3 with TRBJ2-7; D possibly corresponds to TRBD2 (5 bases). The germline V gene encodes CDR1 ENHRY and CDR2 SYGVKD. V gave up 6 bases and J gave up 2 bases, with 14 bases separating them. This CDR3 is 14 amino acids long. CDR3 sequence (DNA): TGTGCCATCAGCTACGGGGTGGCAGCCTACGAGCAGTACTTC. It translates to CAISYGVAAYEQYF.

The chain recombines TRBV13 with TRBJ1-5, with 7 positions matching TRBD1. Germline CDR1 is PRHDT and CDR2 is FYEKMQ (reference sequence). With 0 bases clipped from V and 5 bases from J, the junction kept 4 bases outside the gene matches. There are 15 residues in the CDR3. The CDR3 spells CASSLGAGGDQPQHF. The CDR3 DNA is TGTGCCAGCAGCTTAGGGGCAGGGGGAGATCAGCCCCAGCATTTT.

This clonotype appeared a few times. This rearrangement joins TRBV20-1 to TRBJ2-7; D may be TRBD2 (6 bases). The CDR3 is 13 residues long. Germline CDR1 reads DFQATT; CDR2 reads SNEGSKA (reference sequence). CDR3 coding DNA: TGCAGCGGCGGGCGGGGAGTCTGGTACGAGCAGTACTTC. Translation: CSGGRGVWYEQYF.

This clonotype was seen a handful of times. This chain links TRBV12-3 or TRBV12-4 with TRBJ2-2; possible D gene TRBD2, 5 bases. V was trimmed by 5 bases and J by 5 bases, leaving 15 bases between them. The CDR3 extends over 15 amino acids. CDR3 protein: CASSGSGSATGELFF. The CDR3 DNA sequence: TGTGCCAGCAGTGGCTCGGGAAGCGCAACCGGGGAGCTGTTTTTT.

CDR3 sequence: CSAGGESTDTQYF. The CDR3, as DNA: TGCAGTGCCGGCGGGGAGAGCACAGATACGCAGTATTTT. The V call is TRBV20-1, the J call TRBJ2-3; D possibly corresponds to TRBD2 (6 bases). Trimming left V 6 bases short and J 0 bases short, with 10 bases between. Germline V gene data show CDR1 as DFQATT and CDR2 as SNEGSKA (reference sequence). The CDR3 sequence is 13 residues long.

The chain recombines TRBV5-1 with TRBJ1-1; 7 nucleotides line up with TRBD1. Looked up from germline, CDR1 is SGHRS and CDR2 is YFSETQ. The CDR3 extends over 16 amino acids. Losses at the gene ends were 1 base for V and 1 base for J; bases not matched to a gene: 7. The CDR3 coding sequence is TGCGCCAGCAGCTTGCTCGCGACAGGGAGGAACACTGAAGCTTTCTTT. This sequence encodes CASSLLATGRNTEAFF.

J is TRBJ1-5 and V is TRBV7-9, with 7 bases lining up with TRBD1. The CDR3 contains 17 residues. J gave up 1 base and V 3 bases, and 9 bases lay outside the gene matches. Germline V gene data show CDR1 as SEHNR and CDR2 as FQNEAQ (reference sequence). CDR3 coding DNA: TGTGCCAGCAGCTTCTACGGGACAGCGGGAAGCAATCAGCCCCAGCATTTT. Amino acids: CASSFYGTAGSNQPQHF.

In its sample, this clonotype was seen a few times. This chain uses TRBV20-1 with TRBJ2-2; D is possibly TRBD2 (6 bases). CDR1 DFQATT and CDR2 SNEGSKA come from the germline V gene (reference sequence). The CDR3 totals 14 residues. Trimming left V 3 bases short and J 5 bases short, with 13 bases between. CDR3 residues: CSAREGLWTGELFF. The CDR3 nucleotides read TGCAGTGCTAGGGAGGGACTTTGGACCGGGGAGCTGTTTTTT.

This chain connects TRBV7-2 to TRBJ2-7; D may correspond to TRBD1 or TRBD2 (5 bases each). Germline CDR1 and CDR2: SGHTA and FQGNSA. CDR3 length: 13 amino acids. With 7 bases removed from V and 4 bases from J, the gap between germline ends came to 14 bases. CDR3 DNA: TGTGCCAGCAAACCGGGTGGGGGATACGAGCAGTACTTC. It translates to CASKPGGGYEQYF.

The genes are TRBV7-9 and TRBJ2-3; 11 nucleotides align to TRBD2. The V and J ends lost 5 bases and 1 base, in that order; junction bases with no gene match: 8. From germline, CDR1 is SEHNR and CDR2 FQNEAQ (reference sequence). This CDR3 contains 17 residues. The CDR3 DNA sequence: TGTGCCAGCAGCCCGCGACTAGCGGGGAGTCGCACAGATACGCAGTATTTT. This encodes CASSPRLAGSRTDTQYF.

The V gene is TRBV7-6, the J gene TRBJ2-5; D may be TRBD1 (5 bases). CDR3 length equals 15 residues. Germline-derived CDR1 and CDR2 are SGHVS and FNYEAQ. The ends were cut back, 1 base at V and 5 bases at J, with 14 bases in the middle. CDR3 loop: CASSLVETPGETQYF. Here the CDR3 DNA reads TGTGCCAGCAGCTTAGTTGAAACTCCAGGGGAGACCCAGTACTTC.

The sample holds a few counts of this clonotype. The chain couples TRBV5-6 to TRBJ2-1; D unclear. Germline V gene lookup returns CDR1 SGHDT and CDR2 YYEEEE. This CDR3 is 12 amino acids long. Trimming took off 5 bases at V and 6 bases at J, with 9 bases between the two ends. The CDR3 DNA is TGTGCCAGCAGGTCTTTTCGCAATGAGCAGTTCTTC. It codes for CASRSFRNEQFF.

J is TRBJ2-2 and V is TRBV25-1; the match to TRBD2 covers 8 bases. The CDR3 loop spans 14 amino acids. The trim removed 7 bases at V and 4 bases at J, leaving 5 bases unmatched. Germline-derived CDR1 and CDR2 are MGHDK and SYGVNS. CDR3 sequence reads: CASTLSGSTGELFF. The CDR3 nucleotides read TGTGCCAGCACACTCAGCGGGAGCACCGGGGAGCTGTTTTTT.

The chain is built from TRBV5-1 and TRBJ2-1; 7 nucleotides line up with TRBD2. J gave up 5 bases and V 3 bases, and 17 bases lay outside the gene matches. The germline V gene has CDR1 SGHRS and CDR2 YFSETQ. This CDR3 region has 18 residues. The CDR3 sequence is CASSSGPGGYKDDNEQFF. CDR3 bases: TGCGCCAGCAGCTCCGGGCCGGGAGGCTACAAAGACGACAATGAGCAGTTCTTC.

The rearrangement links TRBV6-2 or TRBV6-3 to TRBJ2-3; D may correspond to TRBD1 or TRBD2 (5 bases each). This CDR3 comprises 15 residues. Germline CDR1 is MNHEY and CDR2 is SVGEGT. Between the trimmed V and J ends, which lost 6 bases and 1 base, there was a span of 14 bases. The CDR3 nucleotides are TGTGCCAGCAGACGACTCAGGGAGCGCACAGATACGCAGTATTTT. Encoded protein: CASRRLRERTDTQYF.

This clonotype has more than one count but fewer than ten. The chain couples TRBV20-1 to TRBJ2-1, with D possibly TRBD1 on 5 matching bases. The V and J ends lost 3 bases and 0 bases respectively, with 15 bases between them. The germline CDR1 and CDR2 sequences are DFQATT and SNEGSKA (reference sequence). The CDR3 length is 16 residues. Here the CDR3 DNA reads TGCAGTGCTAGTCAGGGATATGGAAGCTCCTACAATGAGCAGTTCTTC. Protein sequence: CSASQGYGSSYNEQFF.

There are many counts of this clonotype. The chain is built from TRBV25-1 and TRBJ2-3, with a possible D match to TRBD2 (6 bases). V was pared by 6 bases and J by 4 bases, with 14 bases between. Germline V lookup: CDR1 MGHDK, CDR2 SYGVNS. The CDR3 runs 14 residues. As DNA, the CDR3 is TGTGCCAGCAGCTCATCCCGCGGGGCAGATACGCAGTATTTT. Translated, it gives CASSSSRGADTQYF.